Following are 2 T cell receptor beta chains from one sample sequenced in a study of CD8+CD57+ T cells in acquired aplastic anemia. TCR beta VDJ combinations and CDR3 sequences were profiled from genomic DNA. From the reads, TCRdb called clonotypes with MiXCR, one entry per CDR3 protein. This sample has roughly 80,000 distinct CDR3 sequences, with roughly two thirds found just once. CD8+CD57+ cell expansion had been shown by flow cytometry in patients chosen for sequencing. The sample consisted of sorted CD4+, CD8+, or CD8+CD57+ T cells (not recorded which) from PBMCs. The receptors come from a human donor with aplastic anemia.

The chain uses TRBV19 and TRBJ2-5; tentatively, D is TRBD1 (6 bases). The CDR3 loop spans 15 amino acids. V lost 5 bases, J lost 5 bases, and 18 bases lay in between. CDR1 and CDR2 (germline): LNHDA, SQIVND (reference sequence). The CDR3 coding sequence is TGTGCCAGTAGTGCCTTCCTTGGGGGCGGGGAGACCCAGTACTTC. It encodes CASSAFLGGGETQYF.

This clonotype occurred once. The chain combines TRBV5-1 with TRBJ2-1; 10 bases align to TRBD2. CDR1 is SGHRS, CDR2 YFSETQ, per germline. CDR3 length: 15 residues. The V gene end was trimmed by 6 bases and the J gene end by 9 bases; junction bases not matched to a gene: 12. CDR3: CASIAAAGGPGEQFF. DNA of the CDR3: TGCGCCAGCATCGCAGCAGCGGGAGGGCCAGGTGAGCAGTTCTTC.